This TCR beta chain was observed in a study of blood T cell repertoires in COVID-19. TCRdb's table, derived via immunoSEQ multiplex PCR, lists solely in-frame clones and lacks some. The sample lists about 430,000 clones, around 90% occurring once. The V gene's germline CDR1 is MGHRA and CDR2 YSYEKL. With 0 bases removed from V and 3 bases from J, the gap between germline ends came to 11 bases. This CDR3 has 16 residues. The V and J genes are TRBV4-1 and TRBJ1-4; the D is unclear. The source is a man aged 18 to 30 with COVID-19, enrolled during active disease. Sequencing was carried out using peripheral blood. DNA of the CDR3: TGCGCCAGCAGCCAAGAGAGGTCACCTCCTAATGAAAAACTGTTTTTT. Its translation: CASSQERSPPNEKLFF.